This T cell receptor (beta chain) comes out of a study of T cell responses to AZD1222 COVID-19 vaccine. Germline-derived CDR1 and CDR2 are SGHAT and FQNNGV. The CDR3 extends over 16 amino acids. Details on this clone: Its cognate antigen is unknown. At one of its ends the junction is not consistent with the germline gene, which may arise from a read error.

Sequencing was performed with immunoSEQ multiplex PCR; in TCRdb, only in-frame clones are kept and a portion is missing. In the table there are 150,000 to 200,000 clones, 90% to 95% of which are singletons. Whole-study results and caveats: The reported proportion of spike-specific TCRs targeting unmutated variant regions was nearly half. Seropositive status at baseline applied to only 6 or 7 AZD1222 recipients.

Investigators merged groups given second doses at roughly 4 or roughly 12 weeks. V gene TRBV11-2 combines with J gene TRBJ2-1; D call uncertain. The specimen was peripheral blood, collected 28 days after the second AZD1222 dose. The source is an adult who received the AZD1222 COVID-19 vaccine. The CDR3 nucleotides read TGTGCCAGCAGCTCCGGTGGTGCTCTATCCTTCAATGAGCAGTTCTTC. Translating gives CASSSGGALSFNEQFF.